This TCR beta chain was documented in a study of T cells in Graves' hyperthyroidism and ophthalmopathy. Trimming left V 5 bases short and J 15 bases short, with 17 bases between. CDR3 length: 12 amino acids. In germline, CDR1 is SGHTA, CDR2 FQGNSA. It was RNA transcripts that yielded the amplified TCR beta CDR3 regions. HTBI primers were the set used in a first-round RT-PCR of the TCR CDR3. From the multiplex PCR reads, TCRdb called clonotypes with MiXCR, one entry per CDR3 protein. The data hold around 690,000 distinct CDR3 sequences, with less than 25% observed a single time. This sequence originates from a man younger than 45 with Graves' ophthalmopathy. V and J are TRBV7-2 and TRBJ2-1; the D is unclear. Sequenced: blood. The CDR3 nucleotides read TGTGCCAGCAGCCGTGACTCGGGTAATGTGTTCTTC. Translating it yields CASSRDSGNVFF.